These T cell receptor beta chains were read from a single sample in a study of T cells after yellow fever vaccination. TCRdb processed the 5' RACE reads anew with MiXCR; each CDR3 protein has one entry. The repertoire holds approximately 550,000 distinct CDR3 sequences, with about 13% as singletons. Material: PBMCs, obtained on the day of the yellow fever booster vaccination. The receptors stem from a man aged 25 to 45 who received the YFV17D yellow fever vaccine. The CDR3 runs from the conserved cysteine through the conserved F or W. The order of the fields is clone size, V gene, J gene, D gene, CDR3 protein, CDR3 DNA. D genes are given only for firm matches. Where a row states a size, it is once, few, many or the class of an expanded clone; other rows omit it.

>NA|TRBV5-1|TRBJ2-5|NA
CASSFFGGREETQYF
TGCGCCAGCAGCTTTTTCGGGGGACGGGAAGAGACCCAGTACTTC
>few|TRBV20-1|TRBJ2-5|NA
CSARGREETQYF
TGCAGTGCTAGAGGCAGGGAAGAGACCCAGTACTTC
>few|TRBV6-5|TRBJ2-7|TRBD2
CASSYSRLAGGSEQYF
TGTGCCAGCAGTTACTCTCGACTAGCGGGAGGCAGCGAGCAGTACTTC
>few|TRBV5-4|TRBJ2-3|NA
CASSSGSNPSTDTQYF
TGTGCCAGCAGCTCCGGATCTAACCCTAGCACAGATACGCAGTATTTT
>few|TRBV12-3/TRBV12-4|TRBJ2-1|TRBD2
CASSQGGAGVEQFF
TGTGCCAGCAGTCAGGGTGGAGCGGGAGTTGAGCAGTTCTTC
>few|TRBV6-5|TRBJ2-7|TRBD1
CASSLGQVAYYEQYF
TGTGCCAGCAGTTTGGGACAGGTTGCCTACTACGAGCAGTACTTC
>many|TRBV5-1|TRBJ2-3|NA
CASSLEGGTDTQYF
TGCGCCAGCAGCCTTGAAGGGGGCACAGATACGCAGTATTTT
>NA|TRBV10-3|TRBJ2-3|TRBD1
CGTGGTDTQYF
TGCGGAACAGGGGGCACAGATACGCAGTATTTT
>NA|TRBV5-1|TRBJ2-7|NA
CASSPEGTTSREQYF
TGCGCCAGCAGCCCGGAAGGGACCACAAGCCGCGAGCAGTACTTC
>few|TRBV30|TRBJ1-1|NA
CAWSLNTEAFF
TGTGCCTGGAGTCTAAACACTGAAGCTTTCTTT
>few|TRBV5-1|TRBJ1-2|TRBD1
CASSSTGGSAFNYGYTF
TGCGCCAGCAGCTCGACAGGGGGCAGCGCTTTTAACTATGGCTACACCTTC
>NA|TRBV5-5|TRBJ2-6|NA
CASSFLQNRGSGANVLTF
TGTGCCAGCAGCTTCTTACAGAACCGGGGTTCTGGGGCCAACGTCCTGACTTTC
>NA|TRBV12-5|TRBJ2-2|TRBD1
CASGTRQGGTGELFF
TGTGCTAGTGGTACCAGACAGGGTGGAACCGGGGAGCTGTTTTTT
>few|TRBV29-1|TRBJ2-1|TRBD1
CSVTTGASYNEQFF
TGCAGCGTTACGACAGGGGCATCCTACAATGAGCAGTTCTTC
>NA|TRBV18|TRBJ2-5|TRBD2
CASSPRTSGLKETQYF
TGTGCCAGCTCACCACGGACTAGCGGGCTTAAAGAGACCCAGTACTTC
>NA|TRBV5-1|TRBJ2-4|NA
CASSLAGTLAGPSQNIQYF
TGCGCCAGCAGCTTGGCCGGGACCCTGGCCGGTCCGAGCCAAAACATTCAGTACTTC
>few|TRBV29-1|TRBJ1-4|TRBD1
CSVADRISEKLFF
TGCAGCGTAGCGGACAGGATTTCTGAAAAACTGTTTTTT
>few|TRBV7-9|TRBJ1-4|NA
CASSGRTSTNEKLFF
TGTGCCAGCAGCGGCAGGACGTCAACTAATGAAAAACTGTTTTTT
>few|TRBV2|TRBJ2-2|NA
CASRWDKNTGELFF
TGTGCCAGCAGGTGGGACAAGAACACCGGGGAGCTGTTTTTT
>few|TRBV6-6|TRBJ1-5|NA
CASSYSLDQPQHF
TGTGCCAGCAGTTACTCGCTCGATCAGCCCCAGCATTTT
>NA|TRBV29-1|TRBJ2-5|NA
CSVQNRRETQYF
TGCAGCGTGCAAAACAGGAGAGAGACCCAGTACTTC
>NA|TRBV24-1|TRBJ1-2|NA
CATSDSPSQVANYGYTF
TGTGCCACCAGTGATTCCCCGAGCCAGGTTGCTAACTATGGCTACACCTTC
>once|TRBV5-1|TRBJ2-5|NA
CASSLPDLETQYF
TGCGCCAGCAGCTTACCGGATTTGGAGACCCAGTACTTC
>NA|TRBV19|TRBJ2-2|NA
CASIPRGFPGELFF
TGTGCCAGTATCCCTCGTGGATTCCCCGGGGAGCTGTTTTTT
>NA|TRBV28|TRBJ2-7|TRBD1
CASSFSGQIYEQYF
TGTGCCAGCAGTTTCTCGGGACAGATCTACGAGCAGTACTTC
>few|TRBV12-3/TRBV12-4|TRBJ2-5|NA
CASSFSGDGIETQYF
TGTGCCAGCAGTTTTTCTGGGGACGGTATAGAGACCCAGTACTTC
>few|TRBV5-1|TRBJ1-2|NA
CASSLSLWGDGYTF
TGCGCCAGCAGCCTTTCTTTGTGGGGAGATGGCTACACCTTC
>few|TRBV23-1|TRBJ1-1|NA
CARPRRGAFF
TGCGCCAGACCCAGGCGAGGGGCTTTCTTT
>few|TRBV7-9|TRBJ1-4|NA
CASSLAPRTNEKLFF
TGTGCCAGCAGCTTAGCGCCGCGGACTAATGAAAAACTGTTTTTT
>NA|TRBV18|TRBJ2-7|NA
CASSPRDITYEQYF
TGTGCCAGCTCACCACGGGACATAACCTACGAGCAGTACTTC
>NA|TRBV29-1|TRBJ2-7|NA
CSVAGGSYEQYF
TGCAGCGTTGCCGGCGGCTCCTACGAGCAGTACTTC
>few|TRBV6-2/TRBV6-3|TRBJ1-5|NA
CASQHGGGGNQPQHF
TGTGCCTCACAGCACGGCGGCGGGGGCAATCAGCCCCAGCATTTT